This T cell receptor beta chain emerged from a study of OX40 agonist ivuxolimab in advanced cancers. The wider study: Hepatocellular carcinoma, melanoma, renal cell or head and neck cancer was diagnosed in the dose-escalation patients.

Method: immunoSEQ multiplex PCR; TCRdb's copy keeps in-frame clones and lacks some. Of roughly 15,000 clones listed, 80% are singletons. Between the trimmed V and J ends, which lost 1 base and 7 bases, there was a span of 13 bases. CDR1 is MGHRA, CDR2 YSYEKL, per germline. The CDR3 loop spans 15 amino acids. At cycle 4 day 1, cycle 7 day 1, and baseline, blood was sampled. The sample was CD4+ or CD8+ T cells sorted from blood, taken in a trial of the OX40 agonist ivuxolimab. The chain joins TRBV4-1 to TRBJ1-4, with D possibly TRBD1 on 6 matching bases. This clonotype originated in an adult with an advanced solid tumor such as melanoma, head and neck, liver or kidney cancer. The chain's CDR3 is CASSQGEGVFEKLFF. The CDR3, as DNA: TGCGCCAGCAGCCAAGGGGAGGGGGTCTTTGAAAAACTGTTTTTT.